A single sample gave rise to the 26 T cell receptor beta chains below, sequenced in a study of memory CD4+ T cells and cytomegalovirus serostatus. The sort gate was single viable CD3+CD4+CD8-CD45RO+ cells for memory CD4+ T cells. Repertoires were generated with immunoSEQ multiplex PCR, while TCRdb's copy carries only in-frame clones and drops some. The data contain some 35,000 clones, roughly 85% of them singletons. The specimen was memory CD4+ T cells from blood. The receptors originated from an adult in good health and CMV-seropositive.

The V gene is TRBV4-2, the J gene TRBJ2-2; 10 nucleotides agree with TRBD1. The CDR3 length is 15 residues. Germline CDR1 and CDR2: LGHNA and YNFKEQ. With 1 base clipped from V and 4 bases from J, the junction kept 0 bases outside the gene matches. The CDR3 protein is CASSQGTGGTGELFF. The CDR3 DNA is TGTGCCAGCAGCCAAGGGACAGGGGGCACCGGGGAGCTGTTTTTT.

This sequence joins TRBV5-3 and TRBJ1-3; 9 bases are shared with TRBD1. TRBV5-3 is an open reading frame whose function is uncertain. J was trimmed by 0 bases and V by 5 bases; bases with no gene match: 21. The CDR3 extends over 21 amino acids. CDR3 residues: CARRPPAGTGRVALSGNTIYF. As DNA, the CDR3 is TGTGCCAGAAGACCCCCAGCGGGGACAGGGAGGGTTGCACTCTCTGGAAACACCATATATTTT.

Here the CDR3 DNA reads TGTGCCAGCAGCTTTTTAGACAGGGACCACGAGCAGTACTTC. This sequence encodes CASSFLDRDHEQYF. V gene TRBV7-8 combines with J gene TRBJ2-7; 7 bases are shared with TRBD1. This CDR3 comprises 14 residues. CDR1 is SGHVS and CDR2 is FQNEAQ in the germline V gene. The V and J ends lost 3 bases and 5 bases, in that order; junction bases with no gene match: 7.

This sequence joins TRBV19 and TRBJ1-5, with a tentative D call TRBD1 (5 bases). The CDR3 is made up of 14 amino acids. V was cut by 10 bases and J by 3 bases, with 16 bases left in between. The germline gives CDR1 LNHDA, CDR2 SQIVND (reference sequence). The DNA for the CDR3 is TGTGCCACTAGGGGACTCTCCTACAATCAGCCCCAGCATTTT. Its protein product is CATRGLSYNQPQHF.

This clone was counted only a few times. V and J are TRBV27 and TRBJ1-2; D may be TRBD1 (5 bases). The ends were cut back, 2 bases at V and 4 bases at J, with 8 bases in the middle. Germline CDR1 and CDR2: MNHEY and SMNVEV (reference sequence). The CDR3 is 13 amino acids. The CDR3 DNA follows: TGTGCCAGCAGTTTAGGAACAGGCTATGGCTACACCTTC. Translated, it gives CASSLGTGYGYTF.

The rearrangement joins TRBV19 to TRBJ2-2; the match to TRBD2 covers 11 bases. CDR1 is LNHDA and CDR2 is SQIVND in the germline V gene (reference sequence). V shed 6 bases, J shed 4 bases, and the junction held 7 bases outside the gene matches. The CDR3 has 16 amino acids. This CDR3 is CASSGRTSGSTGELFF. The CDR3 DNA sequence: TGTGCCAGTAGCGGTCGGACTAGCGGGTCCACCGGGGAGCTGTTTTTT.

The V call is TRBV7-8, the J call TRBJ1-4; TRBD1 agrees at 7 bases. This CDR3 has 16 residues. V gave up 5 bases and J gave up 8 bases; unmatched junction bases: 14. Germline V gives CDR1 SGHVS, CDR2 FQNEAQ. CDR3 sequence: CASSRDRATLGEKLFF. CDR3 nucleotides: TGTGCCAGCAGCCGTGACAGGGCGACCCTGGGGGAAAAACTGTTTTTT.

The chain has TRBV19 and TRBJ2-1, with TRBD2 matching 10 bases. V gave up 7 bases and J gave up 3 bases; unmatched junction bases: 15. The CDR3 consists of 18 residues. Germline values: CDR1 LNHDA, CDR2 SQIVND (reference sequence). CDR3: CASTAVWSGRAYYNEQFF. The CDR3 DNA reads TGTGCCAGTACCGCCGTATGGAGCGGGAGGGCCTACTACAATGAGCAGTTCTTC.

The rearrangement joins TRBV7-2 to TRBJ1-3; tentatively, D is TRBD1 (6 bases). Trimming took off 6 bases at V and 1 base at J, with 10 bases between the two ends. This CDR3 is built from 14 residues. The germline V gene encodes CDR1 SGHTA and CDR2 FQGNSA. CDR3 amino acids: CASSQDSSGNTIYF. The DNA of the CDR3 is TGTGCCAGCAGTCAGGACAGTTCTGGAAACACCATATATTTT.

This clone came up a few times. The rearrangement joins TRBV10-3 to TRBJ1-1; a possible D gene is TRBD1 (5 bases). CDR3 size: 14 residues. Trimming took off 6 bases at V and 2 bases at J, with 13 bases between the two ends. The germline V gene encodes CDR1 ENHRY and CDR2 SYGVKD. The CDR3 spells CAIRLDGTNTEAFF. Written as DNA, the CDR3 is TGTGCCATCAGGCTGGACGGGACTAACACTGAAGCTTTCTTT.

Relative to its sample, this clone is medium-sized. The V call is TRBV4-1, the J call TRBJ2-7; D possibly corresponds to TRBD2 (5 bases). Between the trimmed V and J ends, which lost 1 base and 1 base, there was a span of 8 bases. CDR3 size: 14 residues. Per the germline V gene, CDR1 is MGHRA and CDR2 is YSYEKL. CDR3 bases: TGCGCCAGCAGCCAAGGGCGGGTGTCCTACGAGCAGTACTTC. Its translation: CASSQGRVSYEQYF.

About this clone: The sample holds other DNA sequences that translate to the same CDR3. The rearrangement links TRBV29-1 to TRBJ2-5; maybe TRBD2 (6 bases). The CDR3 runs 12 residues. V lost 4 bases and J 3 bases, leaving 9 bases between the germline ends. Per germline, CDR1 SQVTM and CDR2 ANQGSEA. For the CDR3, the DNA is TGCAGCGTTGGCCCGGGAGAAGAGACCCAGTACTTC. This sequence encodes CSVGPGEETQYF.

This chain links TRBV18 with TRBJ1-1; D might be TRBD1 (5 bases). The V end was cut by 1 base, the J end by 6 bases, with 12 bases between. The CDR3 has 14 amino acids. CDR1 is KGHSH and CDR2 is LQKENI in the germline V gene. CDR3 in DNA: TGTGCCAGCTCACCACGGGGGAGTAGGCCTGAAGCTTTCTTT. This sequence encodes CASSPRGSRPEAFF.

This clone was counted a single time. The chain carries TRBV7-2 and TRBJ2-3, with 9 bases matching TRBD2. After removal of 3 bases from V and 14 bases from J, the junction contained 6 bases not matched to a gene. Germline lookup yields CDR1 SGHTA and CDR2 FQGNSA. The CDR3 loop spans 12 amino acids. The CDR3 spells CASSFDGTSPYF. CDR3 DNA sequence: TGTGCCAGCAGCTTTGACGGGACTAGCCCGTATTTT. The variable domain in full, completed from reference TRBV7-2 and TRBJ2-3, reads GAGVSQSPSNKVTEKGKDVELRCDPISGHTALYWYRQSLGQGLEFLIYFQGNSAPDKSGLPSDRFSAERTGGSVSTLTIQRTQQEDSAVYLCASSFDGTSPYFGPGTRLTVL.

V usage is TRBV27 and J usage is TRBJ2-7, with D perhaps TRBD2 (5 bases). The CDR3 runs 14 residues. Trimming removed 2 bases from V and 4 bases from J, with 12 bases in between. The germline CDR1 and CDR2 sequences are MNHEY and SMNVEV (reference sequence). CDR3 protein: CASSLIPSRYEQYF. CDR3 DNA sequence: TGTGCCAGCAGTTTAATCCCTAGCAGGTACGAGCAGTACTTC.

The V call is TRBV7-2, the J call TRBJ1-6; D gene ambiguous. In germline, CDR1 is SGHTA, CDR2 FQGNSA. The CDR3 runs 15 residues. Deletions cut 3 bases from V and 0 bases from J, with 6 bases between. CDR3 DNA sequence: TGTGCCAGCAGCTTCCAGAGCTCCTATAATTCACCCCTCCACTTT. As protein: CASSFQSSYNSPLHF.

The chain couples TRBV4-1 to TRBJ2-7, with 9 bases aligning to TRBD2. Germline V CDR1 and CDR2: MGHRA, YSYEKL. This CDR3 region has 19 residues. V lost 4 bases, J lost 0 bases, and 16 bases stayed unmatched. The CDR3 sequence: CASSPGAYRRGGVSYEQYF. In DNA, the CDR3 is TGCGCCAGCAGCCCTGGAGCATATCGGCGCGGGGGGGTCTCCTACGAGCAGTACTTC.

The chain carries TRBV6-5 and TRBJ1-1; D gene unclear. This CDR3 has 14 residues. Germline CDR1 and CDR2: MNHEY and SVGAGI. V dropped 0 bases and J dropped 4 bases, with 9 bases sitting between them. The CDR3 sequence: CASSYSYDGTEAFF. CDR3 DNA: TGTGCCAGCAGTTACTCTTACGACGGCACTGAAGCTTTCTTT.

The chain joins TRBV9 to TRBJ2-5; D gene unclear. V lost 4 bases and J 0 bases, leaving 4 bases between the germline ends. The CDR3 runs to 12 residues. The germline CDR1 and CDR2 sequences are SGDLS and YYNGEE. CDR3 residues: CASSLNQETQYF. The CDR3, as DNA: TGTGCCAGCAGCCTCAACCAAGAGACCCAGTACTTC.

This sequence joins TRBV7-2 and TRBJ2-1, with 7 bases aligning to TRBD1. Looked up from germline, CDR1 is SGHTA and CDR2 is FQGNSA. This CDR3 has 15 residues. The V gene end was trimmed by 4 bases and the J gene end by 1 base; junction bases not matched to a gene: 4. CDR3 loop: CASSSRGQSYNEQFF. The CDR3 DNA reads TGTGCCAGCAGCTCGAGGGGGCAGTCCTACAATGAGCAGTTCTTC.

This chain links TRBV4-1 with TRBJ2-2, with D uncertain. This CDR3 has 14 residues. With 5 bases removed from V and 8 bases from J, the gap between germline ends came to 15 bases. Germline V gene data show CDR1 as MGHRA and CDR2 as YSYEKL. In nucleotides, the CDR3 is TGCGCCAGCAGCAAATCTATGGTGATTGGGGAGCTGTTTTTT. Amino acid sequence: CASSKSMVIGELFF.

V is TRBV11-2 and J is TRBJ1-1; TRBD1 matches 8 bases. The CDR3 extends over 14 amino acids. The J segment lost 3 bases and the V segment lost 4 bases, leaving 4 bases of the junction unmatched. Germline CDR1 reads SGHAT; CDR2 reads FQNNGV. In DNA form, the CDR3 reads TGTGCCAGCAGCTACGGACAGGGATACACTGAAGCTTTCTTT. Its protein is CASSYGQGYTEAFF. The variable domain in full, with the rest retrieved from reference TRBV11-2 and TRBJ1-1, is EAGVAQSPRYKIIEKRQSVAFWCNPISGHATLYWYQQILGQGPKLLIQFQNNGVVDDSQLPKDRFSAERLKGVDSTLKIQPAKLEDSAVYLCASSYGQGYTEAFFGQGTRLTVV.

This clone has a single count. The chain has TRBV7-2 and TRBJ1-5; no clear D. Germline V CDR1 and CDR2: SGHTA, FQGNSA. This CDR3 contains 15 residues. V was shortened by 1 base and J by 0 bases, with 7 bases between the two germline ends. The CDR3 DNA reads as TGTGCCAGCAGCTTAGGTAGTTTTAGCAATCAGCCCCAGCATTTT. Its translation is CASSLGSFSNQPQHF.

The V gene is TRBV27, the J gene TRBJ2-7, with D possibly TRBD1 on 5 matching bases. The CDR3 is 16 residues long. Trimming left V 6 bases short and J 3 bases short, with 21 bases between. In germline, CDR1 is MNHEY, CDR2 SMNVEV (reference sequence). The CDR3 bases are TGTGCCAGCAGCCCCCTTGACAGATTTGCCGACTACGAGCAGTACTTC. It yields the protein CASSPLDRFADYEQYF.

The chain recombines TRBV7-3 with TRBJ1-1; TRBD1 might be the D (6 bases). Germline-derived CDR1 and CDR2 are SGHTA and FQGTGA. Trimming left V 5 bases short and J 3 bases short, with 13 bases between. CDR3 length: 14 residues. DNA for the CDR3: TGTGCCAGCAGCAACGGGAAGGGGGACACTGAAGCTTTCTTT. The encoded protein is CASSNGKGDTEAFF.

The V and J genes are TRBV6-5 and TRBJ2-5; maybe TRBD2 (6 bases). The CDR3 consists of 15 residues. V was trimmed by 3 bases and J by 2 bases, leaving 13 bases between them. The V gene's germline CDR1 is MNHEY and CDR2 SVGAGI. The CDR3: CASSYRAGWQETQYF. CDR3 nucleotide sequence: TGTGCCAGCAGTTATAGGGCGGGGTGGCAAGAGACCCAGTACTTC.